The 20 T cell receptor beta chains reported below all come from one sample, sequenced in a study of blood T cell repertoires in COVID-19. Generated by immunoSEQ multiplex PCR, the TCRdb table keeps only in-frame clones and is missing some. The repertoire holds under 55,000 clones, with less than 80% as singletons. The sample comprised peripheral blood. All receptors come from a man between 65 and 85 years old with acute or convalescent COVID-19.

V gene TRBV30 combines with J gene TRBJ2-7, with D tentatively TRBD1 (6 bases). The germline gives CDR1 GTSNPN, CDR2 SVGIG (reference sequence). This CDR3 is 12 amino acids long. Trimming removed 1 base at V and 4 bases at J, with 8 bases between. The DNA for the CDR3 is TGTGCCTGGAGTGCCAGGGGTTACGAGCAGTACTTC. Amino acids: CAWSARGYEQYF. Based on the CDR3 plus reference TRBV30 and TRBJ2-7, the full variable domain is SQTIHQWPATLVQPVGSPLSLECTVEGTSNPNLYWYRQAAGRGLQLLFYSVGIGQISSEVPQNLSASRPQDRQFILSSKKLLLSDSGFYLCAWSARGYEQYFGPGTRLTVT.

This clone was seen a single time. The chain couples TRBV9 to TRBJ2-7; possible D gene TRBD2, 6 bases. Germline lookup yields CDR1 SGDLS and CDR2 YYNGEE. The CDR3 extends over 15 amino acids. V lost 0 bases to trimming and J lost 6 bases, with 16 bases between them. CDR3 protein: CASSVAGDSSREQYF. The CDR3 DNA reads as TGTGCCAGCAGCGTAGCTGGGGACTCTTCTCGCGAGCAGTACTTC.

This clone was found a few times. The V call is TRBV27, the J call TRBJ1-1; 7 nucleotides align to TRBD1. Germline V gene data show CDR1 as MNHEY and CDR2 as SMNVEV (reference sequence). CDR3 length: 14 amino acids. J lost 5 bases, V lost 5 bases, and 8 bases had no gene match. The CDR3 is CASSKQGRGTEAFF. The CDR3 bases are TGTGCCAGCAGTAAACAGGGGCGTGGGACTGAAGCTTTCTTT.

In this sample, this clone turned up a few times. The CDR3 sequence is CASSTVRDRADTQYF. The CDR3 bases are TGTGCCAGCAGCACCGTCCGAGACAGGGCGGATACGCAGTATTTT. The chain links TRBV11-2 to TRBJ2-3; 7 bases fit TRBD1. J was trimmed by 6 bases and V by 5 bases; bases with no gene match: 11. This CDR3 has 15 residues. The germline V gene encodes CDR1 SGHAT and CDR2 FQNNGV.

Only a few counts were recorded for this clone. This chain connects TRBV11-2 to TRBJ2-4, with D tentatively TRBD2 (6 bases). The CDR3 runs to 16 residues. Trimming stripped 5 bases from V and 8 bases from J, with 22 bases between. Germline V lookup: CDR1 SGHAT, CDR2 FQNNGV. The CDR3 loop is CASSQWTKRDRDIQYF. Written as DNA, the CDR3 is TGTGCCAGCAGCCAATGGACTAAAAGAGATCGGGACATTCAGTACTTC. The full variable domain, rest sourced from reference TRBV11-2 and TRBJ2-4, is EAGVAQSPRYKIIEKRQSVAFWCNPISGHATLYWYQQILGQGPKLLIQFQNNGVVDDSQLPKDRFSAERLKGVDSTLKIQPAKLEDSAVYLCASSQWTKRDRDIQYFGAGTRLSVL.

This clone was seen a few times. The rearrangement uses TRBV7-9 and TRBJ2-7; D is possibly TRBD2 (6 bases). The CDR3 length is 14 residues. V was trimmed by 6 bases and J by 4 bases, leaving 16 bases between them. CDR1 is SEHNR and CDR2 is FQNEAQ in the germline V gene (reference sequence). The CDR3 nucleotides read TGTGCCAGCAGACCCGGGAGCCCCCTTTACGAGCAGTACTTC. Residues: CASRPGSPLYEQYF.

This clone was counted between two and nine times. The chain employs TRBV3-1 (or the pseudogene TRBV3-2) and TRBJ2-3, with 8 bases lining up with TRBD1. The germline V gene encodes CDR1 LGHDT and CDR2 YNNKEL (reference sequence). The CDR3 contains 14 residues. V dropped 7 bases and J dropped 4; count of bases not matched to a gene: 7. The CDR3 coding sequence is TGTGCCAGCAAGCCACAGACAGGGGCAGATACGCAGTATTTT. This translates into CASKPQTGADTQYF.

The J gene is TRBJ1-5, the V gene TRBV3-1 (or the pseudogene TRBV3-2), with 7 bases fitting TRBD1. The ends lost 6 bases at V and 4 bases at J; junction bases unmatched: 3. Germline loops: CDR1 LGHDT, CDR2 YNNKEL (reference sequence). The CDR3 spans 13 residues. The DNA for the CDR3 is TGTGCCAGCAGTTACAGGGGAAATCAGCCCCAGCATTTT. Its protein is CASSYRGNQPQHF.

The chain couples TRBV3-1 (or the pseudogene TRBV3-2) to TRBJ2-7; a possible D gene is TRBD2 (5 bases). V shed 4 bases and J shed 6 bases, with 19 bases lying between them. CDR3 length: 15 amino acids. The germline gives CDR1 LGHDT, CDR2 YNNKEL (reference sequence). The CDR3 DNA is TGTGCCAGCAGCCCGGACTTAGGGTGGCTGAGCGAGCAGTACTTC. Protein sequence: CASSPDLGWLSEQYF.

This clone was seen only a few times. The rearrangement links TRBV5-1 to TRBJ1-2; no clear D gene. This CDR3 is built from 14 residues. Germline V lookup: CDR1 SGHRS, CDR2 YFSETQ. V lost 4 bases to trimming and J lost 2 bases, with 12 bases between them. The CDR3 sequence is CASSPAGANYGYTF. The CDR3 DNA sequence: TGCGCCAGCAGCCCGGCAGGCGCCAACTATGGCTACACCTTC.

This sequence joins TRBV7-2 and TRBJ1-5; D is ambiguous. V dropped 1 base and J dropped 4 bases, with 8 bases sitting between them. There are 14 residues in the CDR3. Per the germline V gene, CDR1 is SGHTA and CDR2 is FQGNSA. The CDR3 is CASSLVGGNQPQHF. As DNA, the CDR3 is TGTGCCAGCAGCTTAGTAGGCGGGAATCAGCCCCAGCATTTT. Full variable domain (rest looked up from reference TRBV7-2 and TRBJ1-5): GAGVSQSPSNKVTEKGKDVELRCDPISGHTALYWYRQSLGQGLEFLIYFQGNSAPDKSGLPSDRFSAERTGGSVSTLTIQRTQQEDSAVYLCASSLVGGNQPQHFGDGTRLSIL.

V gene TRBV7-3 combines with J gene TRBJ2-5; tentatively, D is TRBD2 (7 bases). This CDR3 has 18 amino acids. Germline V CDR1 and CDR2: SGHTA, FQGTGA. Trimming pared 5 bases from V and 5 bases from J, leaving 27 bases between. The CDR3 is CASSPQGLYVRGGETQYF. For the CDR3, the DNA is TGTGCCAGCAGCCCTCAGGGACTTTACGTTAGGGGGGGGGAGACCCAGTACTTC.

Only one count was recorded for this clone. The chain has TRBV5-1 and TRBJ2-7, with D perhaps TRBD1 (8 bases). Germline V gene lookup returns CDR1 SGHRS and CDR2 YFSETQ. The length of the CDR3 is 13 residues. Trimming shortened V by 4 bases and J by 6 bases, and 14 bases separated the two germline ends. This CDR3 is CASSPQGGIEQYF. The DNA of the CDR3 is TGCGCCAGCAGCCCACAGGGGGGGATCGAGCAGTACTTC.

This clone was seen only a few times. The V and J genes are TRBV27 and TRBJ2-2, with D perhaps matching TRBD2 (5 bases). There are 15 residues in the CDR3. CDR1 MNHEY and CDR2 SMNVEV come from the germline V gene (reference sequence). The V end lost 3 bases, the J end lost 3 bases, and 11 bases lay between the germline ends. This CDR3 is CASSLRRRDTGELFF. As DNA, the CDR3 is TGTGCCAGCAGTTTGAGGAGGCGCGACACCGGGGAGCTGTTTTTT.

Only a few counts were recorded for this clone. The CDR3 loop is CASSEAIPGQTEAFF. Here the CDR3 DNA reads TGTGCCAGCAGTGAAGCAATCCCGGGACAAACTGAAGCTTTCTTT. The chain is built from TRBV6-1 and TRBJ1-1, with a possible D match to TRBD1 (6 bases). Germline CDR1 MNHNS, CDR2 SASEGT. V was pared by 0 bases and J by 5 bases, with 13 bases between. CDR3 length: 15 amino acids.

This clone was counted a few times. The CDR3 nucleotides read TGTGCCACAGCCGGGACAGGGCGAAATCAGCCCCAGCATTTT. This encodes CATAGTGRNQPQHF. The rearrangement uses TRBV10-3 and TRBJ1-5; 9 bases map to TRBD1. The ends lost 10 bases at V and 4 bases at J; junction bases unmatched: 8. Germline values: CDR1 ENHRY, CDR2 SYGVKD. This CDR3 contains 14 residues.

This clone was seen only once. The chain links TRBV28 to TRBJ1-1; 7 bases line up with TRBD1. CDR3 length equals 13 residues. The V gene end was trimmed by 3 bases and the J gene end by 5 bases; junction bases not matched to a gene: 3. Germline CDR1 and CDR2: MDHEN and SYDVKM. The CDR3 nucleotides are TGTGCCAGCAGTTTGACAGGGATAACTGAAGCTTTCTTT. It codes for CASSLTGITEAFF.

J is TRBJ2-2 and V is TRBV7-8; 8 positions agree with TRBD1. The CDR3 loop spans 17 amino acids. V lost 1 base and J lost 7; bases outside the gene matches: 11. Per the germline V gene, CDR1 is SGHVS and CDR2 is FQNEAQ. The CDR3 loop is CASSLGIRRGRGGELFF. CDR3 nucleotide sequence: TGTGCCAGCAGCTTAGGAATCCGCAGGGGGCGAGGCGGGGAGCTGTTTTTT.

V usage is TRBV29-1 and J usage is TRBJ2-5; D is possibly TRBD1 (5 bases). In germline, CDR1 is SQVTM, CDR2 ANQGSEA. This CDR3 contains 14 residues. Trimming left V 0 bases short and J 3 bases short, with 11 bases between. CDR3 residues: CSVEDLGAKETQYF. For the CDR3, the DNA is TGCAGCGTTGAAGATCTTGGGGCTAAAGAGACCCAGTACTTC.

The gene calls are TRBV10-3 and TRBJ2-2, with D unresolved. V dropped 2 bases and J dropped 6 bases, with 7 bases sitting between them. The CDR3 covers 13 residues. Per germline, CDR1 ENHRY and CDR2 SYGVKD. The CDR3 nucleotides are TGTGCCATCAGTGAGGGTCGGGCCGGGGAGCTGTTTTTT. Amino acids: CAISEGRAGELFF.